Following are 13 T cell receptor beta chains from one sample sequenced in a study of cytomegalovirus exposure and HLA in healthy donors. PCR amplification relied on 60 Vbeta primers (plus 13 Jbeta primers). The method was immunoSEQ multiplex PCR; TCRdb's version includes in-frame clones alone and lacks a portion of them. The data contain 150,000 to 200,000 clones, roughly 80% of them singletons. Sequenced: PBMCs. These receptors were obtained from a young woman in good health and CMV-seronegative.

The chain combines TRBV7-9 with TRBJ2-5; D may correspond to TRBD1 or TRBD2 (7 bases each). CDR1 is SEHNR, CDR2 FQNEAQ, per germline (reference sequence). Trimming left V 5 bases short and J 1 base short, with 14 bases between. The CDR3 has 15 residues. The CDR3 sequence: CASSLGGGSQETQYF. Here the CDR3 DNA reads TGTGCCAGCAGCCTAGGGGGCGGGAGCCAAGAGACCCAGTACTTC.

The V gene is TRBV6-5, the J gene TRBJ2-4, with TRBD1 matching 9 bases. The junction had 1 base not matched to a gene; V was cut back by 7 bases and J by 0 bases. The CDR3 extends over 14 amino acids. Germline lookup yields CDR1 MNHEY and CDR2 SVGAGI. CDR3 in DNA: TGTGCCAGCACGACAGGGGGAGCCAAAAACATTCAGTACTTC. This sequence encodes CASTTGGAKNIQYF.

The V call is TRBV19, the J call TRBJ1-5, with 10 bases lining up with TRBD1. The CDR3 covers 14 residues. CDR1 and CDR2 from the germline V gene are LNHDA and SQIVND (reference sequence). The V gene end was trimmed by 7 bases and the J gene end by 6 bases; junction bases not matched to a gene: 6. The CDR3 DNA is TGTGCCAGTAAGCCGGGACAGGGGTTTCAGCCCCAGCATTTT. This sequence encodes CASKPGQGFQPQHF. The full variable domain, completed using reference TRBV19 and TRBJ1-5, is DGGITQSPKYLFRKEGQNVTLSCEQNLNHDAMYWYRQDPGQGLRLIYYSQIVNDFQKGDIAEGYSVSREKKESFPLTVTSAQKNPTAFYLCASKPGQGFQPQHFGDGTRLSIL.

There are a few counts of this clone. The chain couples TRBV6-6 to TRBJ2-7, with 9 bases matching TRBD2. The CDR3 runs to 16 residues. Germline CDR1 and CDR2: MNHNY and SVGAGI (reference sequence). J lost 6 bases, V lost 0 bases, and 9 bases had no gene match. The CDR3 is CASSYSTGEAGGEQYV. DNA of the CDR3: TGTGCCAGCAGTTACTCCACCGGGGAAGCGGGAGGCGAGCAGTACGTC.

The chain has TRBV19 and TRBJ2-3, with 7 nucleotides matching TRBD2. In germline, CDR1 is LNHDA, CDR2 SQIVND (reference sequence). V gave up 6 bases and J gave up 12 bases; unmatched junction bases: 6. The CDR3 extends over 11 amino acids. CDR3 region: CASSLGLDQYF. The CDR3 DNA follows: TGTGCCAGTAGCCTAGGACTAGATCAGTATTTT.

The V gene is TRBV5-5, the J gene TRBJ1-2, with 7 bases matching TRBD1. The CDR3 is 16 amino acids. CDR1 SGHKS and CDR2 YYEKEE come from the germline V gene (reference sequence). V lost 4 bases, J lost 4 bases, and 13 bases stayed unmatched. CDR3 residues: CASSGQLQGRGYGYTF. In nucleotides, the CDR3 is TGTGCCAGCAGCGGGCAACTACAGGGGAGAGGCTATGGCTACACCTTC.

The rearrangement uses TRBV4-2 and TRBJ1-2; D may be TRBD1 (5 bases). Germline-derived CDR1 and CDR2 are LGHNA and YNFKEQ. This CDR3 spans 14 amino acids. Trimming removed 0 bases at V and 6 bases at J, with 11 bases between. CDR3 sequence reads: CASSQERAGHGYTF. The CDR3 DNA follows: TGTGCCAGCAGCCAAGAAAGAGCAGGGCATGGCTACACCTTC.

The chain is built from TRBV6-5 and TRBJ1-2, with D unclear. The CDR3 has 11 residues. The V end was cut by 0 bases, the J end by 7 bases, with 3 bases between. Germline V gives CDR1 MNHEY, CDR2 SVGAGI. The CDR3 DNA sequence: TGTGCCAGCAGTTACTCCGTTGGCTACACCTTC. The encoded protein is CASSYSVGYTF.

The chain combines TRBV6-5 with TRBJ1-1; the D gene is possibly TRBD1 (6 bases). The V gene lost 5 bases and the J gene lost 3 bases, with 10 bases spanning the gap. Germline lookup yields CDR1 MNHEY and CDR2 SVGAGI. The CDR3 loop spans 13 amino acids. The CDR3 loop reads CASSRTAYTEAFF. DNA for the CDR3: TGTGCCAGCAGTCGGACAGCGTACACTGAAGCTTTCTTT.

This chain links TRBV7-2 with TRBJ2-5; TRBD1 is a possible D gene (6 bases). The CDR3 spans 17 residues. Deletions cut 1 base from V and 4 bases from J, with 19 bases between. Germline CDR1 and CDR2: SGHTA and FQGNSA. The CDR3 DNA reads TGTGCCAGCAGCTTAGGGTTGGGGGCAGGGAAGGGAGAGACCCAGTACTTC. Amino acid sequence: CASSLGLGAGKGETQYF.

The chain has TRBV11-2 and TRBJ2-1; 10 bases line up with TRBD1. The CDR3 is 15 residues long. V dropped 5 bases and J dropped 7; count of bases not matched to a gene: 8. The germline gives CDR1 SGHAT, CDR2 FQNNGV. The chain's CDR3 is CASSRDRTGGNEQFF. The CDR3, as DNA: TGTGCCAGCAGCCGCGACCGGACAGGGGGGAATGAGCAGTTCTTC.

The V call is TRBV2, the J call TRBJ1-6; 7 positions match TRBD1. V lost 7 bases, J lost 6 bases, and 6 bases stayed unmatched. The CDR3 is 14 residues long. Per the germline V gene, CDR1 is SNHLY and CDR2 is FYNNEI. This chain's CDR3 is CASTATGLNSPLHF. The CDR3 bases are TGTGCCAGCACGGCGACAGGGCTTAATTCACCCCTCCACTTT.

This clone showed up just a few times. This sequence joins TRBV4-3 and TRBJ2-3; TRBD2 matches 12 bases. The germline V gene has CDR1 LGHNA and CDR2 YSLEER. The V gene end was trimmed by 5 bases and the J gene end by 5 bases; junction bases not matched to a gene: 8. This CDR3 comprises 16 residues. The CDR3 loop reads CASSSRLAGVEDTQYF. The CDR3 region has the DNA TGCGCCAGCAGCTCCCGACTAGCGGGAGTGGAAGATACGCAGTATTTT.